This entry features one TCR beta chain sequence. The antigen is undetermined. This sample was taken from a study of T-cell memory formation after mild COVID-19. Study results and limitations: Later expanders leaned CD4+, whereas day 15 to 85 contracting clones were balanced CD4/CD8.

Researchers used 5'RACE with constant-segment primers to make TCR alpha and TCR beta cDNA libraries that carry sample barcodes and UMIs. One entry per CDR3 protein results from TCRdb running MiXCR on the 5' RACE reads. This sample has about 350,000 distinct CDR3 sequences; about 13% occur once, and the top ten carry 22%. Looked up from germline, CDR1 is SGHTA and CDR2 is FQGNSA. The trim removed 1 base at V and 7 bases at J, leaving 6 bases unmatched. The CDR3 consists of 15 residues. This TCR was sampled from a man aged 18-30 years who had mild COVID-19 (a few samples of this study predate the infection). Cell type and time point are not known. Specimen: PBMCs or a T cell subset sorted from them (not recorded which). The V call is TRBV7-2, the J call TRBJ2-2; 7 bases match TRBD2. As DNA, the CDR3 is TGTGCCAGCAGCTTAGGCAGACTAGCCGGCGGGGAGCTGTTTTTT. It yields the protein CASSLGRLAGGELFF. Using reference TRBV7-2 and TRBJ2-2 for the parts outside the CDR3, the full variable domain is GAGVSQSPSNKVTEKGKDVELRCDPISGHTALYWYRQSLGQGLEFLIYFQGNSAPDKSGLPSDRFSAERTGGSVSTLTIQRTQQEDSAVYLCASSLGRLAGGELFFGEGSRLTVL.